The next 20 T cell receptor beta chains were all read from a single sample in a study of T cells in Graves' hyperthyroidism and ophthalmopathy. The source material, RNA transcripts, was used to amplify TCR beta CDR3 regions. Primed by the HTBI set, a first-round RT-PCR was run on the TCR CDR3. TCRdb analysed the multiplex PCR reads with MiXCR anew, one entry per CDR3 protein. This repertoire shows more than 500,000 distinct CDR3 sequences, 16% found once; its top ten account for less than 30%. Material: blood. The receptors were gathered from a woman in her 30s with Graves' ophthalmopathy.

In this sample, this clonotype turned up many times. This chain joins TRBV6-1 and TRBJ2-1, with 12 bases aligning to TRBD2. V trimming: 6 bases; J trimming: 2 bases; junction bases outside the gene matches: 8. Germline V gene data show CDR1 as MNHNS and CDR2 as SASEGT. The CDR3 runs 17 residues. For the CDR3, the DNA is TGTGCCAGCAGGTTTAGGGCTAGCGGGAGGGCCTACAATGAGCAGTTCTTC. Its translation is CASRFRASGRAYNEQFF.

This clonotype turned up a few times. The chain is built from TRBV16 and TRBJ2-1; D gene ambiguous. The CDR3 spans 11 residues. Germline V gives CDR1 KGHSY, CDR2 FQNENV. V dropped 3 bases and J dropped 9 bases, with 6 bases sitting between them. CDR3 protein: CASSHISEQFF. The CDR3 DNA follows: TGTGCCAGCAGCCATATTTCTGAGCAGTTCTTC.

There are many counts of this clonotype. The J gene is TRBJ2-3, the V gene TRBV7-3, with 12 bases that match TRBD2. The CDR3 is 17 residues long. The germline gives CDR1 SGHTA, CDR2 FQGTGA. The ends lost 5 bases at V and 2 bases at J; junction bases unmatched: 8. CDR3 in amino acids: CASSPQRLAGATDTQYF. In nucleotides, the CDR3 is TGTGCCAGCAGCCCGCAAAGACTAGCGGGAGCCACAGATACGCAGTATTTT.

The V gene is TRBV7-9, the J gene TRBJ2-1; 10 positions match TRBD2. The CDR3 has 17 residues. Trimming cost V 2 bases and J 5 bases; bases outside gene matches: 9. Germline CDR1 SEHNR, CDR2 FQNEAQ (reference sequence). DNA for the CDR3: TGTGCCAGCAGCTTATCTAGCGGGAGTCCCTTTCACAATGAGCAGTTCTTC. This codes for CASSLSSGSPFHNEQFF.

Details on this clonotype: The junction does not match germline at one end; this may be a read error. This rearrangement joins TRBV6-2 or TRBV6-3 to TRBJ2-3; D is unresolved. The CDR3 consists of 14 residues. Germline CDR1 reads MNHEY; CDR2 reads SVGEGT. This chain's CDR3 is CASSYFQSTDTQCF. CDR3 DNA: TGTGCCAGCAGTTACTTTCAATCCACAGATACGCAGTGTTTT.

The chain combines TRBV7-6 with TRBJ2-1; weak D call: TRBD1 (6 bases). CDR1 and CDR2 (germline): SGHVS, FNYEAQ. The CDR3 spans 16 residues. V lost 1 base and J lost 9, with 19 bases in between. The DNA of the CDR3 is TGTGCCAGCAGCTTAGGGAACAGGGATCGGCTAGGTGAGCAGTTCTTC. Its protein is CASSLGNRDRLGEQFF.

There are many counts of this clonotype. The chain is built from TRBV20-1 and TRBJ1-6, with 8 bases identical to TRBD1. The CDR3 loop spans 14 amino acids. Germline V CDR1 and CDR2: DFQATT, SNEGSKA (reference sequence). Trimming at V came to 1 base and at J to 9 bases, leaving 5 bases not matched to a gene. This chain's CDR3 is CSARVTGEGSPLHF. In DNA form, the CDR3 reads TGCAGTGCTAGAGTGACAGGGGAAGGTTCACCCCTCCACTTT.

The table lists this clonotype with a count of one. The V call is TRBV27, the J call TRBJ2-1; TRBD2 matches at 12 bases. Germline V CDR1 and CDR2: MNHEY, SMNVEV (reference sequence). J lost 0 bases, V lost 5 bases, and 14 bases had no gene match. The CDR3 consists of 20 residues. The CDR3 is CASSPPRGLAGPSSYNEQFF. CDR3 bases: TGTGCCAGCAGTCCCCCGCGCGGACTAGCGGGGCCTAGCTCCTACAATGAGCAGTTCTTC.

CDR3 region: CASSHPRRMGFRGLGYEQYF. DNA of the CDR3: TGTGCCAGCAGTCACCCTCGGAGAATGGGGTTTAGGGGGTTAGGATACGAGCAGTACTTC. The gene calls are TRBV28 and TRBJ2-7; D perhaps matches TRBD1 (6 bases). Germline lookup yields CDR1 MDHEN and CDR2 SYDVKM. This CDR3 comprises 20 residues. With 5 bases removed from V and 4 bases from J, the gap between germline ends came to 33 bases.

This clonotype showed up just a few times. The rearrangement uses TRBV9 and TRBJ1-2; no clear D gene. Trimming removed 3 bases from V and 3 bases from J, with 12 bases in between. The CDR3 consists of 14 residues. Germline V gives CDR1 SGDLS, CDR2 YYNGEE. CDR3 residues: CASSGGARDYGYTF. CDR3 nucleotides: TGTGCCAGCAGCGGCGGAGCTAGGGACTATGGCTACACCTTC.

The chain joins TRBV19 to TRBJ1-1; the match to TRBD1 covers 7 bases. V lost 6 bases to trimming and J lost 4 bases; unmatched junction nucleotides: 8. Germline-derived CDR1 and CDR2 are LNHDA and SQIVND (reference sequence). This CDR3 contains 14 residues. CDR3 loop: CASRRKGGGTEAFF. In nucleotides, the CDR3 is TGTGCCAGTAGGCGCAAAGGGGGCGGCACTGAAGCTTTCTTT. The entire variable domain, with the rest obtained from reference TRBV19 and TRBJ1-1, is as follows: DGGITQSPKYLFRKEGQNVTLSCEQNLNHDAMYWYRQDPGQGLRLIYYSQIVNDFQKGDIAEGYSVSREKKESFPLTVTSAQKNPTAFYLCASRRKGGGTEAFFGQGTRLTVV.

In its sample, this clonotype was seen a few times. The chain combines TRBV7-2 with TRBJ1-2; D perhaps matches TRBD1 (5 bases). The CDR3 sequence is 14 residues long. The V end was cut by 5 bases, the J end by 2 bases, with 12 bases between. Germline V lookup: CDR1 SGHTA, CDR2 FQGNSA. DNA of the CDR3: TGTGCCAGCAGCGTAGGCCCAGGGAACTATGGCTACACCTTC. It codes for CASSVGPGNYGYTF.

This clonotype was recorded many times. The chain employs TRBV11-2 and TRBJ2-7, with unresolved D. This CDR3 comprises 13 residues. Germline CDR1 and CDR2: SGHAT and FQNNGV. The V gene lost 1 base and the J gene lost 2 bases, with 6 bases spanning the gap. The CDR3 sequence is CASSLGSTYEQYF. The DNA for the CDR3 is TGTGCCAGCAGCTTAGGGTCGACCTACGAGCAGTACTTC. The full variable domain, its missing parts supplied by reference TRBV11-2 and TRBJ2-7, is EAGVAQSPRYKIIEKRQSVAFWCNPISGHATLYWYQQILGQGPKLLIQFQNNGVVDDSQLPKDRFSAERLKGVDSTLKIQPAKLEDSAVYLCASSLGSTYEQYFGPGTRLTVT.

V is TRBV28 and J is TRBJ2-7; unclear D gene. Trimming took off 6 bases at V and 7 bases at J, with 19 bases between the two ends. Germline loops: CDR1 MDHEN, CDR2 SYDVKM. The CDR3 runs 14 residues. The CDR3 DNA reads as TGTGCCAGCAGCCCCCTTGACAAACCTGGGGAGCAGTACTTC. Protein: CASSPLDKPGEQYF.

In this sample, this clonotype turned up a few times. The chain links TRBV9 to TRBJ1-1; tentatively, D is TRBD1 (6 bases). The CDR3 spans 14 residues. The germline CDR1 and CDR2 sequences are SGDLS and YYNGEE. Trimming took off 2 bases at V and 2 bases at J, with 10 bases between the two ends. CDR3 bases: TGTGCCAGCAGCGTGGGACACGAAAACACTGAAGCTTTCTTT. Amino acids: CASSVGHENTEAFF.

The chain carries TRBV29-1 and TRBJ1-1; unclear D gene. Germline CDR1 SQVTM, CDR2 ANQGSEA. The CDR3 extends over 12 amino acids. CDR3 region: CSVGYRNTEAFF. The CDR3, as DNA: TGCAGTGTCGGTTATAGGAACACTGAAGCTTTCTTT.

The genes are TRBV29-1 and TRBJ2-1, with TRBD1 as a possible D gene (5 bases). This CDR3 contains 16 residues. The V gene lost 0 bases and the J gene lost 0 bases, with 12 bases spanning the gap. Germline loops: CDR1 SQVTM, CDR2 ANQGSEA. In nucleotides, the CDR3 is TGCAGCGTTGAAGATCAGAGCGACAGCTCCTACAATGAGCAGTTCTTC. Its protein is CSVEDQSDSSYNEQFF.

This clonotype has more than one count but fewer than ten. For the CDR3, the DNA is TGCAGTGCTAGAGGAGCGGGTTCCTACAATGAGCAGTTCTTC. Protein: CSARGAGSYNEQFF. J is TRBJ2-1 and V is TRBV20-1, with D perhaps matching TRBD2 (6 bases). Trimming took off 1 base at V and 1 base at J, with 8 bases between the two ends. CDR1 is DFQATT, CDR2 SNEGSKA, per germline (reference sequence). The CDR3 sequence is 14 residues long.

The chain employs TRBV7-3 and TRBJ2-1; no clear D gene. V lost 2 bases, J lost 4 bases, and 15 bases lay in between. The CDR3 is made up of 16 amino acids. Germline assignment: CDR1 SGHTA and CDR2 FQGTGA. CDR3 nucleotides: TGTGCCAGCAGCTTATCTTCCAGCGACCTATACAATGAGCAGTTCTTC. Translation: CASSLSSSDLYNEQFF. The full variable domain, in which reference TRBV7-3 and TRBJ2-1 provide the parts outside the CDR3, is GAGVSQTPSNKVTEKGKYVELRCDPISGHTALYWYRQSLGQGPEFLIYFQGTGAADDSGLPNDRFFAVRPEGSVSTLKIQRTERGDSAVYLCASSLSSSDLYNEQFFGPGTRLTVL.

This clonotype has at least ten counts. V is TRBV11-3 and J is TRBJ2-3; D may match TRBD1 or TRBD2 (5 bases each). The CDR3 is made up of 15 amino acids. CDR1 and CDR2 (germline): SGHNT, YENEEA. V shed 0 bases and J shed 2 bases, with 9 bases lying between them. The CDR3 sequence is CASSLDTGTTDTQYF. The DNA for the CDR3 is TGTGCCAGCAGCTTAGATACCGGGACCACAGATACGCAGTATTTT. Supplemented by reference TRBV11-3 and TRBJ2-3, the full variable domain reads EAGVVQSPRYKIIEKKQPVAFWCNPISGHNTLYWYLQNLGQGPELLIRYENEEAVDDSQLPKDRFSAERLKGVDSTLKIQPAELGDSAVYLCASSLDTGTTDTQYFGPGTRLTVL.